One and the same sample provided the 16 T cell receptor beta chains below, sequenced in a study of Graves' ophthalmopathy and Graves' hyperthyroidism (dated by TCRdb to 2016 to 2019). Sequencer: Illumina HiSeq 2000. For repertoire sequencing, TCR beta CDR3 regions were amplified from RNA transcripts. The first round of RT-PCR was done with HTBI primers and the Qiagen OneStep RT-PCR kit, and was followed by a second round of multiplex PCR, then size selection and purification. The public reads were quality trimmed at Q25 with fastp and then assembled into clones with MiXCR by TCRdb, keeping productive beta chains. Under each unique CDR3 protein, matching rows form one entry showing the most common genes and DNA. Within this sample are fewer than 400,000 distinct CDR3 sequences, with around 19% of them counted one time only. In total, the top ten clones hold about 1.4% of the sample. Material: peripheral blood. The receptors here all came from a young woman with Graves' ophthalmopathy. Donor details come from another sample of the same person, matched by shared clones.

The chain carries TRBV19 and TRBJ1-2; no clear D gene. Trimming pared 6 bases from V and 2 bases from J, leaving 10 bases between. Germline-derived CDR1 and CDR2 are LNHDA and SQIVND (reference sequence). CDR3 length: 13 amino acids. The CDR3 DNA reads TGTGCCAGTAGAAAGGACGGAAACTATGGCTACACCTTC. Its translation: CASRKDGNYGYTF. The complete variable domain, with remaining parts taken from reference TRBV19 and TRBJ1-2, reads DGGITQSPKYLFRKEGQNVTLSCEQNLNHDAMYWYRQDPGQGLRLIYYSQIVNDFQKGDIAEGYSVSREKKESFPLTVTSAQKNPTAFYLCASRKDGNYGYTFGSGTRLTVV.

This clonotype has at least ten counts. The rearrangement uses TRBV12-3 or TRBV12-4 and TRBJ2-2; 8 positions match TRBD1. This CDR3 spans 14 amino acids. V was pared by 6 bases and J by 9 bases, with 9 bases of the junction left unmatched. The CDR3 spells CASSHDRGDRELFF. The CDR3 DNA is TGTGCCAGCAGCCATGACAGGGGAGATAGGGAGCTGTTTTTT.

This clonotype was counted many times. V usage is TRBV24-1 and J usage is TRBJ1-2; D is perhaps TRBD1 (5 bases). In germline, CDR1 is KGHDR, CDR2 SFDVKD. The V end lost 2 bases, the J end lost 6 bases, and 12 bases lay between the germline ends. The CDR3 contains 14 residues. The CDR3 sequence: CATSDSRTPDGYTF. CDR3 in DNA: TGTGCCACCAGTGATTCCCGGACACCAGATGGCTACACCTTC.

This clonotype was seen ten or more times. Written as DNA, the CDR3 is TGTGCCAGCAGCGAGCAAGGGGGGGCCAGCAATGAGCAGTTCTTC. Translated: CASSEQGGASNEQFF. The chain recombines TRBV27 with TRBJ2-1; D might be TRBD2 (7 bases). The CDR3 loop spans 15 amino acids. CDR1 MNHEY and CDR2 SMNVEV come from the germline V gene (reference sequence). V was shortened by 6 bases and J by 6 bases, with 18 bases between the two germline ends.

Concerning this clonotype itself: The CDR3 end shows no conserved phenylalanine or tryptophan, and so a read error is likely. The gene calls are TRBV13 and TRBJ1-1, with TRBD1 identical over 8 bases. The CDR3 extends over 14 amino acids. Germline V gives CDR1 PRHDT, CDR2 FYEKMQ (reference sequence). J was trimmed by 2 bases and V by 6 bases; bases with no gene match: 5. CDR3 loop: CASSRGQGNTEAFL. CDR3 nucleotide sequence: TGTGCCAGCAGTCGCGGACAGGGCAACACTGAAGCTTTCCTT.

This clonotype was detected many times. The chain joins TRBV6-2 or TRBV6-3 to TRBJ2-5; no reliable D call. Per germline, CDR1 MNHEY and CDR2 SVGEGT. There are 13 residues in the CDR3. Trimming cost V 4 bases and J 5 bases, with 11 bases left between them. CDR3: CASSFWQVETQYF. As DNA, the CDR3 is TGTGCCAGCAGTTTTTGGCAGGTGGAGACCCAGTACTTC.

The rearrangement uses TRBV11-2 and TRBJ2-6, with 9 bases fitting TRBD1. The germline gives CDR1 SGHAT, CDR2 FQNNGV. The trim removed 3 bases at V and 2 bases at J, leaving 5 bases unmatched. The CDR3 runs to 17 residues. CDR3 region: CASSLGTGRPGANVLTF. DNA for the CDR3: TGTGCCAGCAGCTTGGGGACAGGGAGACCTGGGGCCAACGTCCTGACTTTC.

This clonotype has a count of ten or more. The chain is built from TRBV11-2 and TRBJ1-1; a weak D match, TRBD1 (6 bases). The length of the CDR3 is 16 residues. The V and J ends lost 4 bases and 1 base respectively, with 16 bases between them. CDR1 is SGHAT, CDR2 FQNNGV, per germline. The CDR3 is CASSSGGGLGNTEAFF. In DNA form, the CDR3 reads TGTGCCAGCAGCTCCGGGGGGGGGCTAGGGAACACTGAAGCTTTCTTT.

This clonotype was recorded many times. CDR3 coding DNA: TGTGCCAGCAGCAGACTAGCGGGAGGGCCTCTCGAGCAGTACTTC. Translating it yields CASSRLAGGPLEQYF. The rearrangement links TRBV6-1 to TRBJ2-7; 14 bases align to TRBD2. V gave up 6 bases and J gave up 6 bases; unmatched junction bases: 7. Germline CDR1 MNHNS, CDR2 SASEGT. CDR3 length equals 15 residues.

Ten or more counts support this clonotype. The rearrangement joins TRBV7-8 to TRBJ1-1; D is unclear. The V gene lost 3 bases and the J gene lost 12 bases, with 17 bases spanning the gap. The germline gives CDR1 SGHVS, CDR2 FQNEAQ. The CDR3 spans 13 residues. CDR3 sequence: CASSFKTSEQSFF. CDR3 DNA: TGTGCCAGCAGCTTTAAGACGTCAGAACAATCTTTCTTT. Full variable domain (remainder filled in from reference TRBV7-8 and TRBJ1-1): GAGVSQSPRYKVAKRGQDVALRCDPISGHVSLFWYQQALGQGPEFLTYFQNEAQLDKSGLPSDRFFAERPEGSVSTLKIQRTQQEDSAVYLCASSFKTSEQSFFGQGTRLTVV.

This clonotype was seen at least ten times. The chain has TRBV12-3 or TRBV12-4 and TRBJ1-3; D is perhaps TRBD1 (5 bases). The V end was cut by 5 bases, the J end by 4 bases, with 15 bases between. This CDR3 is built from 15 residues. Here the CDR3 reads CASSPAGSPGNTIYF. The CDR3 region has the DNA TGTGCCAGCAGTCCCGCAGGGTCCCCCGGAAACACCATATATTTT.

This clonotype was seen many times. Written as DNA, the CDR3 is TGCAGTGCTGGACATTGGCTGGAGACGAACACCGGGGAGCTGTTTTTT. Encoded protein: CSAGHWLETNTGELFF. The chain couples TRBV20-1 to TRBJ2-2; perhaps TRBD1 as D (5 bases). The V and J ends lost 5 bases and 0 bases respectively, with 16 bases between them. The CDR3 consists of 16 residues. Germline CDR1 is DFQATT and CDR2 is SNEGSKA (reference sequence).

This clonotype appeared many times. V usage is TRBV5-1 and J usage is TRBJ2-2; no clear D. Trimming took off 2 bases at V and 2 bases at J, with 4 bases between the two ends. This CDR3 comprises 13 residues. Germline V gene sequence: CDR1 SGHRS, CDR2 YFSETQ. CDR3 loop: CASSFYNTGELFF. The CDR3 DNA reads TGCGCCAGCAGCTTTTACAACACCGGGGAGCTGTTTTTT.

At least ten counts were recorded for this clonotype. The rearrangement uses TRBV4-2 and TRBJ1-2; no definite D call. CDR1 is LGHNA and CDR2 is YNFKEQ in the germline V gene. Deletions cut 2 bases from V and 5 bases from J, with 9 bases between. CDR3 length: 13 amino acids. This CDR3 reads CASSQRREYGYTF. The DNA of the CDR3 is TGTGCCAGCAGCCAAAGGAGGGAGTATGGCTACACCTTC.

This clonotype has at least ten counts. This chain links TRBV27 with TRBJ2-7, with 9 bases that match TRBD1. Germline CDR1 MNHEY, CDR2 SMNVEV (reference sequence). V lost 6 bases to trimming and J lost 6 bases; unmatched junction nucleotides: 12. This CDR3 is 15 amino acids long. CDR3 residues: CASRTPQGAASEQYF. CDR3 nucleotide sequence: TGTGCCAGCAGAACTCCACAGGGGGCGGCCTCCGAGCAGTACTTC.

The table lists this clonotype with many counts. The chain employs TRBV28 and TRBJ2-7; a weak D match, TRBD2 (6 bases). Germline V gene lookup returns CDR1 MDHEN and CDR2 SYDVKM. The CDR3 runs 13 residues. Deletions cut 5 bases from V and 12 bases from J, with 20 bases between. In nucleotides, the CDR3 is TGTGCCAGCAGTCCCCCGACCATCCTGCGGGGGTACTTC. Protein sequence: CASSPPTILRGYF.